What follows are 24 T cell receptor beta chains derived from one specimen sequenced in a study of CD4 T cells in relation to SARS-CoV-2 and coronaviruses. Libraries were prepared by immunoSEQ multiplex PCR; TCRdb keeps only in-frame clonotypes and omits some of them. Among 37,000 or so clones listed, approximately 86% were seen once. Their target antigens are unknown. The source material was naive CD4+ T cells from PBMCs, cultured in vitro. Subset given: naive CD4+ T cells isolated by negative enrichment. The receptor set was obtained from an adult with COVID-19.

The rearrangement links TRBV27 to TRBJ2-4; possible D gene TRBD2, 6 bases. V lost 2 bases and J 3 bases, leaving 8 bases between the germline ends. Germline V gives CDR1 MNHEY, CDR2 SMNVEV (reference sequence). CDR3 length: 14 residues. CDR3 region: CASSLGGIKNIQYF. The CDR3 coding sequence is TGTGCCAGCAGTTTAGGGGGGATCAAAAACATTCAGTACTTC.

V gene TRBV28 combines with J gene TRBJ1-1; D remains ambiguous. V lost 7 bases, J lost 8 bases, and 23 bases lay in between. The CDR3 length is 15 residues. Germline CDR1 reads MDHEN; CDR2 reads SYDVKM. The CDR3 is CASKRGGLFSPEAFF. The CDR3 DNA reads TGTGCCAGCAAAAGAGGAGGATTGTTCTCTCCCGAAGCTTTCTTT.

The V gene is TRBV28, the J gene TRBJ1-6; D is unclear. From germline, CDR1 is MDHEN and CDR2 SYDVKM. The germline V and J ends were trimmed by 2 bases and 7 bases, with 15 bases remaining between them. This CDR3 comprises 16 residues. The CDR3, as DNA: TGTGCCAGCAGTTTAGAGGACGTAGCGTACAATTCACCCCTCCACTTT. Its translation is CASSLEDVAYNSPLHF.

CDR3 in DNA: TGTGCCAGCAGTTTTGGGGGAGGTCCCTATAACTATGGCTACACCTTC. Amino acid sequence: CASSFGGGPYNYGYTF. The J gene is TRBJ1-2, the V gene TRBV28, with D perhaps TRBD1 (5 bases). The CDR3 consists of 16 residues. CDR1 and CDR2 (germline): MDHEN, SYDVKM. Trimming cost V 3 bases and J 1 base, with 15 bases left between them.

The chain employs TRBV15 and TRBJ2-5; D not resolved. The V end was cut by 3 bases, the J end by 2 bases, with 1 base between. In germline, CDR1 is LNHNV, CDR2 YYDKDF (reference sequence). This CDR3 has 11 residues. CDR3 nucleotide sequence: TGTGCCACCAGCAGTCAAGAGACCCAGTACTTC. Translating it yields CATSSQETQYF. Together with reference TRBV15 and TRBJ2-5, the CDR3 gives the full variable domain: DAMVIQNPRYQVTQFGKPVTLSCSQTLNHNVMYWYQQKSSQAPKLLFHYYDKDFNNEADTPDNFQSRRPNTSFCFLDIRSPGLGDTAMYLCATSSQETQYFGPGTRLLVL.

This clone was seen more than once but under ten times. The chain carries TRBV5-1 and TRBJ2-1; the D is unclear. The V and J ends lost 0 bases and 7 bases respectively, with 8 bases between them. CDR1 SGHRS and CDR2 YFSETQ come from the germline V gene. This CDR3 has 13 residues. DNA for the CDR3: TGCGCCAGCAGCTTGGCCTACATGAATGAGCAGTTCTTC. Translated, it gives CASSLAYMNEQFF.

V is TRBV10-3 and J is TRBJ2-7; D may be TRBD1 (6 bases). Germline V lookup: CDR1 ENHRY, CDR2 SYGVKD. The CDR3 covers 14 residues. V dropped 6 bases and J dropped 2 bases, with 14 bases sitting between them. CDR3 sequence (DNA): TGTGCCATCAGCCCTACTAGGGACACCTACGAGCAGTACTTC. Translated: CAISPTRDTYEQYF.

The table lists this clone with a count of one. For the CDR3, the DNA is TGTGCCAGCAGCTCAGGGGCGGGAACCTACAATGAGCAGTTCTTC. This codes for CASSSGAGTYNEQFF. The chain joins TRBV7-3 to TRBJ2-1; possibly TRBD1 or TRBD2 for D (6 bases each). Trimming pared 4 bases from V and 2 bases from J, leaving 12 bases between. The CDR3 contains 15 residues. The germline gives CDR1 SGHTA, CDR2 FQGTGA.

The chain employs TRBV14 and TRBJ2-1; 7 nucleotides line up with TRBD1. V was clipped by 6 bases and J by 7 bases; unmatched bases: 12. Per germline, CDR1 SGHDN and CDR2 FVKESK. This CDR3 has 15 amino acids. The CDR3: CASSRYTGVKNEQFF. DNA of the CDR3: TGTGCCAGCAGTCGTTATACAGGGGTAAAGAATGAGCAGTTCTTC.

The chain uses TRBV28 and TRBJ2-7; D unclear. The CDR3 consists of 14 residues. The germline V gene has CDR1 MDHEN and CDR2 SYDVKM. V lost 8 bases and J lost 0, with 14 bases in between. The CDR3 reads CASLQVAASYEQYF. CDR3 nucleotide sequence: TGTGCCAGCCTCCAGGTAGCCGCCTCCTACGAGCAGTACTTC.

The rearrangement uses TRBV7-9 and TRBJ2-2; TRBD2 might be the D (6 bases). The CDR3 covers 15 residues. Trimming removed 5 bases at V and 0 bases at J, with 10 bases between. Per the germline V gene, CDR1 is SEHNR and CDR2 is FQNEAQ (reference sequence). The CDR3 DNA reads as TGTGCCAGCAGCCGGAGCGGGCCGAACACCGGGGAGCTGTTTTTT. Amino acids: CASSRSGPNTGELFF.

The V call is TRBV18, the J call TRBJ1-4; the match to TRBD1 covers 9 bases. The CDR3 runs to 18 residues. V shed 1 base, J shed 6 bases, and the junction held 12 bases outside the gene matches. In germline, CDR1 is KGHSH, CDR2 LQKENI. This chain's CDR3 is CASSPRGQGVPEYEKLFF. The CDR3 DNA sequence: TGTGCCAGCTCACCACGGGGACAGGGTGTTCCCGAGTATGAAAAACTGTTTTTT.

The chain combines TRBV18 with TRBJ2-1; weak D call: TRBD1 (6 bases). The CDR3 has 14 residues. With 5 bases removed from V and 4 bases from J, the gap between germline ends came to 12 bases. CDR1 is KGHSH, CDR2 LQKENI, per germline. The CDR3 is CASSTSRGYNEQFF. The CDR3 DNA reads TGTGCCAGCTCAACGTCTAGGGGGTACAATGAGCAGTTCTTC.

The CDR3 DNA is TGTGCCAGCAGTTTTTCGGCAGGGGCTATACCCCTCCAAGAGACCCAGTACTTC. The encoded protein is CASSFSAGAIPLQETQYF. The rearrangement joins TRBV28 to TRBJ2-5, with D maybe TRBD1 (6 bases). Trimming pared 3 bases from V and 1 base from J, leaving 21 bases between. Germline V gene lookup returns CDR1 MDHEN and CDR2 SYDVKM. This CDR3 contains 18 residues.

The rearrangement links TRBV10-3 to TRBJ1-1; D is unresolved. Trimming pared 0 bases from V and 3 bases from J, leaving 8 bases between. The germline gives CDR1 ENHRY, CDR2 SYGVKD. CDR3 size: 14 residues. The CDR3 spells CAISESSEDTEAFF. The CDR3 DNA reads TGTGCCATCAGTGAGTCCTCCGAGGACACTGAAGCTTTCTTT.

This clone was counted only a few times. The V gene is TRBV5-1, the J gene TRBJ2-7; TRBD2 is a possible D gene (5 bases). V gave up 1 base and J gave up 6 bases, with 17 bases separating them. Germline lookup yields CDR1 SGHRS and CDR2 YFSETQ. This CDR3 spans 15 amino acids. DNA of the CDR3: TGCGCCAGCAGCTTGCGGGCCGGGAAGCGCTCCGAGCAGTACTTC. It specifies CASSLRAGKRSEQYF.

V and J are TRBV7-2 and TRBJ2-7, with 7 bases aligning to TRBD2. This CDR3 has 14 amino acids. Germline CDR1 is SGHTA and CDR2 is FQGNSA. Trimming cost V 8 bases and J 0 bases; bases outside gene matches: 7. The CDR3 protein is CASGSGGGSYEQYF. CDR3 nucleotides: TGTGCCAGCGGTTCGGGGGGAGGCTCCTACGAGCAGTACTTC.

The rearrangement links TRBV18 to TRBJ1-1, with 9 bases identical to TRBD1. The V and J ends lost 8 bases and 5 bases, in that order; junction bases with no gene match: 9. CDR1 is KGHSH and CDR2 is LQKENI in the germline V gene. The CDR3 is 14 amino acids. This chain's CDR3 is CASTRTGEWTEAFF. CDR3 DNA sequence: TGTGCCAGCACTCGGACAGGGGAATGGACTGAAGCTTTCTTT.

This clone came up a few times. The chain links TRBV4-1 to TRBJ1-3; D remains ambiguous. The V and J ends lost 1 base and 2 bases respectively, with 6 bases between them. The CDR3 totals 14 residues. Per germline, CDR1 MGHRA and CDR2 YSYEKL. As DNA, the CDR3 is TGCGCCAGCAGCCAAGTGCAGCCTGGAAACACCATATATTTT. Its protein product is CASSQVQPGNTIYF.

J is TRBJ2-1 and V is TRBV5-1; TRBD2 might be the D (6 bases). CDR3 size: 13 residues. The germline V gene has CDR1 SGHRS and CDR2 YFSETQ. The V gene lost 4 bases and the J gene lost 10 bases, with 15 bases spanning the gap. CDR3: CASSPPRAGEQFF. CDR3 nucleotide sequence: TGCGCCAGCAGCCCCCCGAGGGCGGGAGAGCAGTTCTTC.

The chain uses TRBV4-2 and TRBJ2-3, with 9 nucleotides matching TRBD2. The CDR3 is made up of 18 amino acids. In germline, CDR1 is LGHNA, CDR2 YNFKEQ. Germline trimming cut 4 bases from V and 2 bases from J; bases unmatched to any gene: 13. CDR3 DNA: TGTGCCAGCAGCCTAGACGCTCCGGGACTAGCTCACACAGATACGCAGTATTTT. Residues: CASSLDAPGLAHTDTQYF.

This chain uses TRBV15 with TRBJ2-5; 8 nucleotides line up with TRBD2. J was trimmed by 4 bases and V by 3 bases; bases with no gene match: 10. Germline V gene lookup returns CDR1 LNHNV and CDR2 YYDKDF (reference sequence). This CDR3 has 16 residues. CDR3 nucleotides: TGTGCCACCAGCAGGCACGGGGGAACTAGCGGAGAGACCCAGTACTTC. Translated, it gives CATSRHGGTSGETQYF. Looking up the rest from reference TRBV15 and TRBJ2-5 gives the full variable domain: DAMVIQNPRYQVTQFGKPVTLSCSQTLNHNVMYWYQQKSSQAPKLLFHYYDKDFNNEADTPDNFQSRRPNTSFCFLDIRSPGLGDTAMYLCATSRHGGTSGETQYFGPGTRLLVL.

This chain uses TRBV4-3 with TRBJ2-7; TRBD2 is a possible D gene (6 bases). Germline CDR1 and CDR2: LGHNA and YSLEER. Trimming took off 1 base at V and 5 bases at J, with 15 bases between the two ends. The CDR3 has 15 amino acids. For the CDR3, the DNA is TGCGCCAGCAGCCAAGGCCCCGGGGGTATAGACGAGCAGTACTTC. It specifies CASSQGPGGIDEQYF.

The chain joins TRBV7-3 to TRBJ2-2; D gene unclear. Germline V gene lookup returns CDR1 SGHTA and CDR2 FQGTGA. The CDR3 spans 13 residues. With 5 bases removed from V and 1 base from J, the gap between germline ends came to 5 bases. CDR3 amino acids: CASSPLNTGELFF. Written as DNA, the CDR3 is TGTGCCAGCAGCCCCCTGAACACCGGGGAGCTGTTTTTT.